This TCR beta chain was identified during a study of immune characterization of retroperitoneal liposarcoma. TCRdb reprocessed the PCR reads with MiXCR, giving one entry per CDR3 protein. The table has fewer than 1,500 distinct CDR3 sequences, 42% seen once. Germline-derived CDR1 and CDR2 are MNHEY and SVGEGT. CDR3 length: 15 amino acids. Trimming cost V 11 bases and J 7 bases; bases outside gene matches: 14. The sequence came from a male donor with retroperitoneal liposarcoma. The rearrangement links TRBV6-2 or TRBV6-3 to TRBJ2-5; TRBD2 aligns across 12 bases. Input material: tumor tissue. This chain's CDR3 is CAGAPGLAGDGTQYF. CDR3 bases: TGTGCCGGAGCCCCGGGACTAGCGGGTGATGGGACCCAGTACTTC.